Following are 5 T cell receptor beta chains from one sample sequenced in a study of T cell responses to AZD1222 COVID-19 vaccine (dated by TCRdb to the early 2020s). This sample's time point label indicates: about 28 days (+/-7) after the second vaccine dose. The library was built by means of the immunoSEQ multiplex PCR assay. TCRdb holds this immuneACCESS table with in-frame rearrangements only. Some clones are missing; in checked studies, unresolved V genes explain under half, and the rest has no known cause. The sample table shows around 200,000 clones, and 70% to 90% are seen once. Approximately 26% of the sample is held by the ten biggest clonotypes. The input for sequencing was peripheral blood, taken 28 days after the second AZD1222 dose. The receptors come from an adult who received the AZD1222 COVID-19 vaccine.

The chain employs TRBV19 and TRBJ2-2; D unresolved. The CDR3 has 15 amino acids. The V gene lost 3 bases and the J gene lost 0 bases, with 8 bases spanning the gap. Germline CDR1 reads LNHDA; CDR2 reads SQIVND (reference sequence). The CDR3 protein is CASSISATNTGELFF. The CDR3 DNA is TGTGCCAGTAGTATCTCAGCTACGAACACCGGGGAGCTGTTTTTT.

V is TRBV19 and J is TRBJ1-3; D gene uncertain. The V end was cut by 6 bases, the J end by 2 bases, with 14 bases between. Germline V gives CDR1 LNHDA, CDR2 SQIVND (reference sequence). The CDR3 covers 15 residues. DNA of the CDR3: TGTGCCAGTAGGAAAACAGCTTCAACTGGAAACACCATATATTTT. This translates into CASRKTASTGNTIYF.

The CDR3, as DNA: TGTGCCAGCAGTTTACTAGCGGGAGTGGGTGAGCAGTTCTTC. Translated, it gives CASSLLAGVGEQFF. This chain uses TRBV27 with TRBJ2-1; 10 nucleotides line up with TRBD2. This CDR3 spans 14 amino acids. Germline CDR1 is MNHEY and CDR2 is SMNVEV (reference sequence). V shed 2 bases, J shed 9 bases, and the junction held 4 bases outside the gene matches.

The DNA for the CDR3 is TGTGCCAGCAGCCCCGGACAGTCCTACAATGAGCAGTTCTTC. It specifies CASSPGQSYNEQFF. V usage is TRBV7-9 and J usage is TRBJ2-1; a possible D gene is TRBD1 (6 bases). Germline assignment: CDR1 SEHNR and CDR2 FQNEAQ (reference sequence). V was pared by 5 bases and J by 1 base, with 9 bases between. This CDR3 has 14 residues.

V usage is TRBV5-6 and J usage is TRBJ1-5; unclear D gene. With 2 bases removed from V and 4 bases from J, the gap between germline ends came to 13 bases. The CDR3 contains 15 residues. CDR1 and CDR2 (germline): SGHDT, YYEEEE. CDR3 sequence (DNA): TGTGCCAGCAGCTTAACTCATACAATGAATCAGCCCCAGCATTTT. This translates into CASSLTHTMNQPQHF.